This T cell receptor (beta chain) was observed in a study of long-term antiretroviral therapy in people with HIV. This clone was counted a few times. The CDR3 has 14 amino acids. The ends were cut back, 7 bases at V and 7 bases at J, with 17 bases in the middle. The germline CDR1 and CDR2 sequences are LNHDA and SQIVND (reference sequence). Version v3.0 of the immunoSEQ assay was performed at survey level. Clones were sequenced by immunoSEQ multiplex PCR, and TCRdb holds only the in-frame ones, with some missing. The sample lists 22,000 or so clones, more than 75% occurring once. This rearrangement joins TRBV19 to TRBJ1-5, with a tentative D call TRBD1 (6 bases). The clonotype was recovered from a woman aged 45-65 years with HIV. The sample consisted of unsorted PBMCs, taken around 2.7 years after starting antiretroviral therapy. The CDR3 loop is CASKPRGGRQPQHF. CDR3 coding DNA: TGTGCCAGTAAGCCCCGAGGGGGTAGGCAGCCCCAGCATTTT. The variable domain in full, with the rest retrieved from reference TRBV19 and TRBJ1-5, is DGGITQSPKYLFRKEGQNVTLSCEQNLNHDAMYWYRQDPGQGLRLIYYSQIVNDFQKGDIAEGYSVSREKKESFPLTVTSAQKNPTAFYLCASKPRGGRQPQHFGDGTRLSIL.